A single T cell receptor (beta chain) is shown here with its context. Antigen: not known. Participants comprised healthy donors of bone marrow. The PCR ran on 60 Vbeta and 13 Jbeta primers. TCRdb keeps only in-frame clones here, not all; method: immunoSEQ multiplex PCR. The sample has approximately 150,000 clones; roughly 79% are singletons. These data are taken from a study of cytomegalovirus exposure and HLA in healthy donors. The study, taken as a whole, reports: One variant, a missense change in DCLRE1C, was linked in a later analysis to TCR beta V- and J-gene trimming.

CDR3 length: 13 amino acids. CDR1 is MNHEY and CDR2 is SVGAGI in the germline V gene. Trimming took off 2 bases at V and 3 bases at J, with 8 bases between the two ends. The receptor's source is a woman between 18 and 29 years old in good health and CMV-seropositive. The chain couples TRBV6-5 to TRBJ2-7; possible D gene TRBD2, 5 bases. Specimen: PBMCs. DNA of the CDR3: TGTGCCAGCAGTTACGGGGAGCACTACGAGCAGTACTTC. It encodes CASSYGEHYEQYF.